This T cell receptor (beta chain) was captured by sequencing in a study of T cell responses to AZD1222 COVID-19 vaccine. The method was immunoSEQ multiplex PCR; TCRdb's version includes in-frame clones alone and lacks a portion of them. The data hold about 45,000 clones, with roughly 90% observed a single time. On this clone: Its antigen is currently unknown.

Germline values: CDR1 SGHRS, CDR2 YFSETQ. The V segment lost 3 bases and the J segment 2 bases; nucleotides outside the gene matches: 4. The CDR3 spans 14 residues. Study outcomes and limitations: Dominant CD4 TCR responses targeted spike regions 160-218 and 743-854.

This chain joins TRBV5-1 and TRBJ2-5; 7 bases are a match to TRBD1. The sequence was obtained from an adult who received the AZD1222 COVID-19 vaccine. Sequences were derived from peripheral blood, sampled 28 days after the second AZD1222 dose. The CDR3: CASSSQGTQETQYF. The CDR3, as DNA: TGCGCCAGCAGCTCACAGGGGACACAAGAGACCCAGTACTTC.